The 15 T cell receptor beta chains listed next were all sequenced from one sample in a study of Ad26.COV2.S vaccination and SARS-CoV-2 variants. The treatment: 19 received Ad26.COV2.S at low or high dose, single or two shots; roughly 5 received placebo; per-sample allocation not given. All samples were drawn on day 63, counting from the first vaccine or placebo injection. This table comes from immunoSEQ multiplex PCR, and its TCRdb copy is limited to in-frame clones, with some not included. The table shows roughly 680,000 clones, with around 90% occurring only once. Source: peripheral blood, taken in a trial of Ad26.COV2.S vaccine versus placebo. The source of these receptors is a person between 18 and 59 years old who received the Ad26.COV2.S COVID-19 vaccine or a placebo.

CDR3 nucleotides: TGTGCCAGCAGCTTAGACCTCTCTGGGGCCAACGTCCTGACTTTC. Residues: CASSLDLSGANVLTF. J is TRBJ2-6 and V is TRBV7-6; D ambiguous. This CDR3 region has 15 residues. CDR1 and CDR2 from the germline V gene are SGHVS and FNYEAQ. Trimming took off 1 base at V and 0 bases at J, with 4 bases between the two ends.

This sequence joins TRBV2 and TRBJ2-7; D call uncertain. Germline V gene sequence: CDR1 SNHLY, CDR2 FYNNEI. The CDR3 length is 13 residues. Between the trimmed V and J ends, which lost 3 bases and 8 bases, there was a span of 14 bases. The CDR3 region is CASSDEELAKQYF. DNA of the CDR3: TGTGCCAGCAGTGACGAGGAGTTAGCAAAGCAGTACTTC. The full variable domain, in which reference TRBV2 and TRBJ2-7 provide the parts outside the CDR3, is EPEVTQTPSHQVTQMGQEVILRCVPISNHLYFYWYRQILGQKVEFLVSFYNNEISEKSEIFDDQFSVERPDGSNFTLKIRSTKLEDSAMYFCASSDEELAKQYFGPGTRLTVT.

The J gene is TRBJ2-4, the V gene TRBV30; the D is unclear. Germline V gene data show CDR1 as GTSNPN and CDR2 as SVGIG (reference sequence). Trimming cost V 0 bases and J 7 bases, with 7 bases left between them. The CDR3 runs 12 residues. CDR3 sequence (DNA): TGTGCCTGGAGTGTGGGCCCCAACATTCAGTACTTC. Translating it yields CAWSVGPNIQYF.

The chain has TRBV30 and TRBJ2-1; TRBD2 might be the D (7 bases). Trimming removed 5 bases at V and 7 bases at J, with 21 bases between. CDR1 GTSNPN and CDR2 SVGIG come from the germline V gene (reference sequence). The CDR3 is 15 residues long. The CDR3, as DNA: TGTGCCTGGTCTCGGAAGGAAGCGGGACATAATGAGCAGTTCTTC. This encodes CAWSRKEAGHNEQFF.

The table lists this clone with a count of one. The V and J genes are TRBV6-5 and TRBJ1-2; no reliable D call. The CDR3 runs to 13 residues. Germline-derived CDR1 and CDR2 are MNHEY and SVGAGI. Between the trimmed V and J ends, which lost 5 bases and 2 bases, there was a span of 9 bases. Here the CDR3 DNA reads TGTGCCAGCAGTCCCAACTTAAACTATGGCTACACCTTC. Its protein product is CASSPNLNYGYTF.

The chain combines TRBV9 with TRBJ1-6; D is ambiguous. The CDR3 is 13 amino acids. The germline CDR1 and CDR2 sequences are SGDLS and YYNGEE. The V end was cut by 0 bases, the J end by 13 bases, with 11 bases between. CDR3 nucleotide sequence: TGTGCCAGCAGCGTAGGTGAAGGGTGGCCCCTCCACTTT. Protein sequence: CASSVGEGWPLHF.

This chain uses TRBV19 with TRBJ2-7; 10 bases line up with TRBD1. CDR1 is LNHDA and CDR2 is SQIVND in the germline V gene (reference sequence). This CDR3 is built from 15 residues. V gave up 2 bases and J gave up 3 bases; unmatched junction bases: 4. The CDR3 protein is CASSISGQGVYEQYF. In DNA, the CDR3 is TGTGCCAGTAGTATAAGCGGACAGGGGGTCTACGAGCAGTACTTC.

This chain connects TRBV3-1 (or the pseudogene TRBV3-2) to TRBJ1-2; D uncertain. Germline V gene lookup returns CDR1 LGHDT and CDR2 YNNKEL (reference sequence). The CDR3 loop spans 15 amino acids. V was cut by 4 bases and J by 4 bases, with 16 bases left in between. Written as DNA, the CDR3 is TGTGCCAGCAGCCTCACGGGCAGCGAAGTCTATGGCTACACCTTC. It yields the protein CASSLTGSEVYGYTF.

The chain employs TRBV19 and TRBJ2-7; D might be TRBD1 (5 bases). The CDR3 is 14 residues long. V lost 8 bases and J 2 bases, leaving 16 bases between the germline ends. CDR1 is LNHDA and CDR2 is SQIVND in the germline V gene (reference sequence). CDR3 coding DNA: TGTGCCAGTTCCCAGGGCCCCTACGCCTACGAGCAGTACTTC. This codes for CASSQGPYAYEQYF.

The chain links TRBV29-1 to TRBJ2-2; 7 nucleotides line up with TRBD1. The V segment lost 5 bases and the J segment 3 bases; nucleotides outside the gene matches: 6. The V gene's germline CDR1 is SQVTM and CDR2 ANQGSEA. The CDR3 consists of 14 residues. In DNA form, the CDR3 reads TGCAGCGTTCAGACAGGGTTATACACCGGGGAGCTGTTTTTT. Amino acid sequence: CSVQTGLYTGELFF.

As DNA, the CDR3 is TGTGCCAGCAGTGAATTGGAGGGTGGTCGGGATACGCAGTATTTT. Its protein is CASSELEGGRDTQYF. This chain links TRBV25-1 with TRBJ2-3; TRBD2 might be the D (6 bases). The CDR3 spans 15 residues. Germline CDR1 is MGHDK and CDR2 is SYGVNS. V dropped 1 base and J dropped 6 bases, with 14 bases sitting between them.

This chain's CDR3 is CASSIGLAGSTPDTQYF. CDR3 DNA sequence: TGCGCCAGCAGCATAGGACTAGCGGGAAGCACGCCAGATACGCAGTATTTT. The chain uses TRBV5-1 and TRBJ2-3; 12 nucleotides match TRBD2. This CDR3 is built from 17 residues. V was pared by 4 bases and J by 4 bases, with 10 bases of the junction left unmatched. The germline gives CDR1 SGHRS, CDR2 YFSETQ. The full variable domain, rest sourced from reference TRBV5-1 and TRBJ2-3, is KAGVTQTPRYLIKTRGQQVTLSCSPISGHRSVSWYQQTPGQGLQFLFEYFSETQRNKGNFPGRFSGRQFSNSRSEMNVSTLELGDSALYLCASSIGLAGSTPDTQYFGPGTRLTVL.

The chain links TRBV19 to TRBJ1-2; TRBD1 matches 7 bases. After removal of 7 bases from V and 4 bases from J, the junction contained 15 bases not matched to a gene. Germline CDR1 LNHDA, CDR2 SQIVND (reference sequence). CDR3 length: 16 residues. CDR3 nucleotide sequence: TGTGCCAGTACCCTTGAATCTTCAGGGGGACCCTATGGCTACACCTTC. Its translation: CASTLESSGGPYGYTF.

V and J are TRBV25-1 and TRBJ2-2; no reliable D call. Germline V gives CDR1 MGHDK, CDR2 SYGVNS. V lost 4 bases and J lost 1, with 10 bases in between. The CDR3 runs to 15 residues. The CDR3 DNA reads as TGTGCCAGCAGTGGCACAGCCAAGAACACCGGGGAGCTGTTTTTT. Protein sequence: CASSGTAKNTGELFF.

V gene TRBV6-1 combines with J gene TRBJ1-3; D remains unclear. The V gene lost 3 bases and the J gene lost 0 bases, with 12 bases spanning the gap. The CDR3 runs to 16 residues. Germline V gene lookup returns CDR1 MNHNS and CDR2 SASEGT. DNA of the CDR3: TGTGCCAGCAGTGATGAGTGGGGATTCTCTGGAAACACCATATATTTT. Its protein is CASSDEWGFSGNTIYF.